This TCR beta chain stems from a study of blood T cell repertoires in COVID-19. Background on the study: PBMCs, B-cell-depleted T cells, or T cells were the source of the cDNA or gDNA that made up the material.

Sequenced by immunoSEQ multiplex PCR; TCRdb stores in-frame clones only, minus some. The sample shows approximately 150,000 clones, about 85% of them seen only once. The germline V gene encodes CDR1 SGHRS and CDR2 YFSETQ. The ends were cut back, 0 bases at V and 8 bases at J, with 20 bases in the middle. The CDR3 covers 16 residues. V and J are TRBV5-1 and TRBJ1-2; D ambiguous. The sequenced sample consisted of PBMCs or T cells enriched from blood (not recorded which). The receptor comes from a woman aged 40 to 50 who had been exposed to COVID-19. The CDR3 sequence is CASSLESVWRVGGYTF. In DNA, the CDR3 is TGCGCCAGCAGCTTGGAATCAGTATGGAGGGTTGGGGGCTACACCTTC. The variable domain in full, with the rest retrieved from reference TRBV5-1 and TRBJ1-2, is KAGVTQTPRYLIKTRGQQVTLSCSPISGHRSVSWYQQTPGQGLQFLFEYFSETQRNKGNFPGRFSGRQFSNSRSEMNVSTLELGDSALYLCASSLESVWRVGGYTFGSGTRLTVV.